This is a list of T cell receptor beta chains from one sample in a study of T cell responses to AZD1222 COVID-19 vaccine. Measured with immunoSEQ multiplex PCR; TCRdb has only the in-frame clones, and not every one. The sample records around 110,000 clones, 80% to 90% being singletons. The input for sequencing was peripheral blood, taken on day 0 of MenACWY control vaccination. The receptors derive from an adult in good health. Both conserved end residues are part of each CDR3. The D gene is left open where the match is weak. Not every row has a clone size; where given, it reads once, few, many or a size class.

J,size,V,D,CDR3,DNA
TRBJ2-1,-,TRBV15,TRBD2,CATSSPAGGPYNEQFF,TGTGCCACCAGCTCCCCTGCGGGGGGGCCTTACAATGAGCAGTTCTTC
TRBJ1-5,-,TRBV24-1,TRBD1,CATSEPGGPSQPQHF,TGTGCCACCAGTGAACCAGGGGGCCCAAGTCAGCCCCAGCATTTT
TRBJ1-3,-,TRBV7-9,-,CASSLGSDSGNTIYF,TGTGCCAGCAGCTTAGGATCGGATTCTGGAAACACCATATATTTT
TRBJ1-5,-,TRBV5-1,-,CASSPGDWGNQPQHF,TGCGCCAGCAGCCCAGGGGATTGGGGCAATCAGCCCCAGCATTTT
TRBJ2-7,once,TRBV6-2/TRBV6-3,TRBD2,CASSLSGGYLEQYF,TGTGCCAGCAGTCTTAGCGGGGGATATTTGGAGCAGTACTTC
TRBJ1-6,-,TRBV18,-,CASSPESGDSPLHF,TGTGCCAGCTCACCAGAATCTGGGGATTCACCCCTCCACTTT
TRBJ2-1,-,TRBV4-2,-,CASSQGRGADGEQFF,TGTGCCAGCAGCCAAGGAAGGGGCGCCGACGGGGAGCAGTTCTTC
TRBJ2-1,few,TRBV2,-,CASSSQGYEQFF,TGTGCCAGCAGTTCCCAGGGCTATGAGCAGTTCTTC
TRBJ2-5,-,TRBV7-2,-,CASSLVPGFQETQYF,TGTGCCAGCAGCTTAGTCCCAGGTTTCCAAGAGACCCAGTACTTC
TRBJ1-6,-,TRBV28,TRBD1,CASSPWGQGESPLHF,TGTGCCAGCAGTCCCTGGGGACAGGGCGAATCACCCCTCCACTTT
TRBJ1-3,-,TRBV6-5,-,CASSRDMNSGNTIYF,TGTGCCAGCAGTCGGGACATGAACTCTGGAAACACCATATATTTT
TRBJ1-1,-,TRBV7-3,-,CASSLTGGIDVNTEAFF,TGTGCCAGCAGCTTAACAGGTGGGATCGATGTGAACACTGAAGCTTTCTTT
TRBJ1-1,-,TRBV18,-,CASSPVIDTEAFF,TGTGCCAGCTCGCCGGTAATAGACACTGAAGCTTTCTTT
TRBJ1-1,-,TRBV6-2/TRBV6-3,-,CASSTGFTEAFF,TGTGCCAGCAGTACAGGGTTCACTGAAGCTTTCTTT
TRBJ2-1,-,TRBV6-4,TRBD2,CASSATGLAGGYNEQFF,TGTGCCAGCAGCGCGACTGGACTAGCTGGAGGGTACAATGAGCAGTTCTTC
TRBJ2-3,-,TRBV19,-,CASRLSGDTQYF,TGTGCCAGTAGGCTTTCGGGGGATACGCAGTATTTT
TRBJ2-7,-,TRBV9,-,CASSSDPYEQYF,TGTGCCAGCAGTTCCGATCCCTACGAGCAGTACTTC
TRBJ2-3,-,TRBV7-3,-,CASSQSGVADTQYF,TGTGCCAGCAGCCAATCAGGGGTGGCAGATACGCAGTATTTT
TRBJ1-2,-,TRBV18,-,CASSPRPENYGYTF,TGTGCCAGCTCACCACGGCCAGAGAACTATGGCTACACCTTC
TRBJ2-5,-,TRBV11-3,TRBD1,CASSARQGAKETQYF,TGTGCCAGCAGCGCCAGACAGGGGGCAAAAGAGACCCAGTACTTC
TRBJ2-3,-,TRBV19,-,CASSNRRLTDTQYF,TGTGCCAGTAGTAACAGGAGGCTCACAGATACGCAGTATTTT
TRBJ1-1,few,TRBV7-9,-,CASSLDMNTEAFF,TGTGCCAGCAGCTTAGATATGAACACTGAAGCTTTCTTT
TRBJ2-2,few,TRBV5-1,TRBD1,CASSPAVGQPNTGELFF,TGCGCCAGCAGCCCGGCGGTGGGACAGCCGAACACCGGGGAGCTGTTTTTT
TRBJ2-6,-,TRBV7-6,-,CASSLVPGSGANVLTF,TGTGCCAGCAGCTTAGTTCCAGGCTCTGGGGCCAACGTCCTGACTTTC
TRBJ2-7,-,TRBV2,-,CASGYGSYEQYF,TGTGCCAGTGGGTATGGCTCCTACGAGCAGTACTTC
TRBJ1-1,-,TRBV18,-,CASSPEQMNTEAFF,TGTGCCAGCTCACCAGAACAGATGAACACTGAAGCTTTCTTT
TRBJ1-4,-,TRBV28,-,CASSSHLDKAKLFF,TGTGCCAGCAGCTCCCACCTCGACAAGGCAAAGCTGTTTTTT
TRBJ2-2,-,TRBV12-5,-,CASALGAGELFF,TGTGCTAGTGCCCTGGGGGCCGGGGAGCTGTTTTTT
TRBJ1-6,-,TRBV5-4,-,CASSLAGTNSPLHF,TGTGCCAGCAGCTTAGCCGGGACAAATTCACCCCTCCACTTT
TRBJ1-2,-,TRBV7-9,-,CASSSNRDGGYTF,TGTGCCAGCAGCTCCAACCGGGACGGTGGCTACACCTTC
TRBJ2-7,-,TRBV15,-,CATSREVAGFGLDEQYF,TGTGCCACCAGCAGAGAGGTTGCGGGATTCGGCTTGGACGAGCAGTACTTC
TRBJ1-3,-,TRBV7-4,TRBD1,CASSFHSQGARSGGNTIYF,TGTGCCAGCAGCTTCCATTCACAGGGGGCGCGGAGTGGAGGAAACACCATATATTTT
TRBJ2-7,-,TRBV4-2,-,CASSQDRARTPYEQYF,TGTGCCAGCAGCCAAGATAGGGCCCGGACCCCTTACGAGCAGTACTTC
TRBJ1-4,-,TRBV20-1,-,CSAPQRAKLFF,TGCAGTGCCCCGCAAAGGGCAAAACTGTTTTTT
TRBJ2-2,-,TRBV13,TRBD2,CASSGTSGGPHYTGELFF,TGTGCCAGCAGCGGGACTAGCGGGGGCCCCCACTACACCGGGGAGCTGTTTTTT